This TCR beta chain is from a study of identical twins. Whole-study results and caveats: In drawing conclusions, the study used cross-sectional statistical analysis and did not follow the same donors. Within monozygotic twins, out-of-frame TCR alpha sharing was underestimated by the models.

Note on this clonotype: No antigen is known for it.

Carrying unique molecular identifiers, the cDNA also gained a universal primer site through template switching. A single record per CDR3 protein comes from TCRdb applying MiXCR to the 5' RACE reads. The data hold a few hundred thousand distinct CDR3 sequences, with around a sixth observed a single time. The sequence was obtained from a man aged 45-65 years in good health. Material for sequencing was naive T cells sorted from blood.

CDR3 sequence reads: CASSLSRAKTQYF. Here the CDR3 DNA reads TGTGCCAGCAGCTTATCCAGGGCAAAGACCCAGTACTTC. The chain is built from TRBV7-2 and TRBJ2-5; perhaps TRBD1 as D (5 bases). Germline V gene sequence: CDR1 SGHTA, CDR2 FQGNSA. The CDR3 has 13 amino acids. Trimming stripped 2 bases from V and 6 bases from J, with 10 bases between.